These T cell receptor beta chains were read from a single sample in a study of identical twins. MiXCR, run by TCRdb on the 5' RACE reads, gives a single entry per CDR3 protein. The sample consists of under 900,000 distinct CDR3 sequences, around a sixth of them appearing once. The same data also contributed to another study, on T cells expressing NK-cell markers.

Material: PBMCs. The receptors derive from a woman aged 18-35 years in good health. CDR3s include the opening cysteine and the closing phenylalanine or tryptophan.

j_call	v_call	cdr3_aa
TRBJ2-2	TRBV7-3	CATRHPLGETGELFF
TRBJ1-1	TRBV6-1	CASSPRPRRDTEAFF
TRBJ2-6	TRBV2	CASSHRDGANVLTF
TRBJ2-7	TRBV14	CASSPSSNIPPLKYERGGVYEQYF
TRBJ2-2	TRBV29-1	CSVEDRGAGTGELFF
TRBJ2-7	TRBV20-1	CSARGGTNPHEQYF
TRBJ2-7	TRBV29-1	CSASLGAEQYF
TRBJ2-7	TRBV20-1	CSASIGYIYEQYF
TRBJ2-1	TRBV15	CATSRVRASGTHEQFF
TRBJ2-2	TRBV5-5	CASSASHGGAGELFF
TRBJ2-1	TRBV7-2	CASSFRLAGHNEQFF
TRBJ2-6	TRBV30	CAWSVRARGAISGANVLTF
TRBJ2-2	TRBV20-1	CSASKEGLNTGELFF
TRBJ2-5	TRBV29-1	CSVEVGETQYF
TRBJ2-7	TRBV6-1	CASSPGTSGRADEQYF
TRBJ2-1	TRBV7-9	CASSRWGQGRNEQFF
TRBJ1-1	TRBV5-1	CASSFRGSTEAFF
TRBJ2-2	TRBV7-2	CASSSGQVPPGELFF
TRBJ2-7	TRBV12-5	CASGLVPGLGTYEQYF
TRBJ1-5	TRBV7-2	CASSPPRTERNQPQHF
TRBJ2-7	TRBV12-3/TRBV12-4	CASSLGLGRGYEQYF
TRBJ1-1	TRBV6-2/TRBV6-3	CASKPHSFMNTEAFF
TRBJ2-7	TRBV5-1	CASSPRRGPGGYEQYF
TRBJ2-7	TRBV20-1	CSARDPGTGGYEQYF
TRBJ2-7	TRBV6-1	CASSVHRAEQYF
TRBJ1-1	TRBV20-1	CSANRGGGNTEAFF
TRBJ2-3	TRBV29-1	CSVVGKGTTDTQYF
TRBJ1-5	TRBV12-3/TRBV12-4	CASSYGSQQPQHF
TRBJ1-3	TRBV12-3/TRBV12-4	CASSWGQIGNTIYF